This entry describes one TCR beta chain. Generated by immunoSEQ multiplex PCR, the TCRdb table keeps only in-frame clones and is missing some. The sample includes 15,000 to 25,000 clones, over 70% of them seen just once. There are 15 residues in the CDR3. V lost 5 bases to trimming and J lost 3 bases; unmatched junction nucleotides: 10. In germline, CDR1 is SNHLY, CDR2 FYNNEI. This entry comes from a study of OX40 agonist ivuxolimab in advanced cancers. At the level of the study: Earlier treatment with anti-PD-1, anti-PD-L1 or anti-CTLA-4 was permitted, and roughly 42% had received some.

Material: CD4+ or CD8+ T cells sorted from blood, obtained in a trial of the OX40 agonist ivuxolimab. The TCR sequence derives from an adult with an advanced solid tumor such as melanoma, head and neck, liver or kidney cancer. V gene TRBV2 combines with J gene TRBJ2-7; 7 bases are shared with TRBD1. The CDR3 coding sequence is TGTGCCAGCAGTTCGGACAGGAACGGAAACTACGAGCAGTACTTC. Translation: CASSSDRNGNYEQYF.